The 24 T cell receptor beta chains reported below all come from one sample, sequenced in a study of response to subunit inactivated influenza vaccine. TCRdb re-analysed the RT-PCR reads in MiXCR, keeping a single row per CDR3 protein. The sample includes under 500,000 distinct CDR3 sequences, roughly 11% of them seen just once. This specimen consisted of PBMCs from blood, obtained more than 35 days after vaccination. These receptors all stem from a man aged 45 to 65 who received an inactivated influenza vaccine.

The V and J genes are TRBV20-1 and TRBJ1-5, with TRBD1 identical over 7 bases. The CDR3 consists of 14 residues. Germline-derived CDR1 and CDR2 are DFQATT and SNEGSKA (reference sequence). V shed 3 bases and J 5 bases; nucleotides not matched to a gene: 7. DNA for the CDR3: TGCAGTGCTAGCCCCGGGACAGCTGATCAGCCCCAGCATTTT. This translates into CSASPGTADQPQHF.

A remark on this clonotype: A much more abundant neighbour one base away suggests this may be a read error. The chain combines TRBV7-2 with TRBJ2-3, with D unclear. The CDR3 runs to 14 residues. CDR1 and CDR2 from the germline V gene are SGHTA and FQGNSA. The CDR3 DNA reads TGTGCCAGCAGCTTAGAGAGGAACACAGATACGCACTATTTT. It yields the protein CASSLERNTDTHYF.

This rearrangement joins TRBV20-1 to TRBJ2-5; the D gene is possibly TRBD2 (5 bases). V was clipped by 1 base and J by 0 bases, with 9 bases between them. The CDR3 is made up of 14 amino acids. The germline V gene encodes CDR1 DFQATT and CDR2 SNEGSKA (reference sequence). The CDR3 region has the DNA TGCAGTGCTAGAGGGCGGGTGTACCAAGAGACCCAGTACTTC. Its protein product is CSARGRVYQETQYF.

This clonotype was found a few times. This CDR3 is CASSSTGRIGTNEKLFF. CDR3 in DNA: TGCGCCAGCAGCTCAACAGGGAGGATTGGGACTAATGAAAAACTGTTTTTT. V usage is TRBV5-1 and J usage is TRBJ1-4, with a tentative D call TRBD1 (6 bases). This CDR3 has 17 residues. Germline CDR1 reads SGHRS; CDR2 reads YFSETQ. Trimming shortened V by 3 bases and J by 2 bases, and 17 bases separated the two germline ends.

V usage is TRBV7-6 and J usage is TRBJ1-4; TRBD1 aligns across 10 bases. The trim removed 5 bases at V and 6 bases at J, leaving 12 bases unmatched. The germline gives CDR1 SGHVS, CDR2 FNYEAQ. The length of the CDR3 is 17 residues. CDR3 region: CASSRPRDGQGDEKLFF. The CDR3 bases are TGTGCCAGCAGCCGCCCTAGAGATGGACAGGGGGATGAAAAACTGTTTTTT.

This clonotype came up many times. V gene TRBV28 combines with J gene TRBJ2-5, with D possibly being TRBD1 or TRBD2 (5 bases each). CDR1 MDHEN and CDR2 SYDVKM come from the germline V gene. V was pared by 2 bases and J by 4 bases, with 14 bases between. This CDR3 has 15 amino acids. CDR3 nucleotide sequence: TGTGCCAGCAGTTTACAGGGTATAGGAGGAGAGACCCAGTACTTC. Protein: CASSLQGIGGETQYF.

This clonotype was seen repeatedly, ten times or more. The V gene is TRBV9, the J gene TRBJ2-7, with 7 bases identical to TRBD1. V shed 0 bases and J 2 bases; nucleotides not matched to a gene: 2. This CDR3 region has 14 residues. The germline CDR1 and CDR2 sequences are SGDLS and YYNGEE. This CDR3 is CASSVGDSPYEQYF. The CDR3 coding sequence is TGTGCCAGCAGCGTAGGGGACAGTCCCTACGAGCAGTACTTC. Together with reference TRBV9 and TRBJ2-7, the CDR3 gives the full variable domain: DSGVTQTPKHLITATGQRVTLRCSPRSGDLSVYWYQQSLDQGLQFLIQYYNGEERAKGNILERFSAQQFPDLHSELNLSSLELGDSALYFCASSVGDSPYEQYFGPGTRLTVT.

This clonotype showed up just a few times. The rearrangement links TRBV6-1 to TRBJ2-5, with D hard to call. Germline loops: CDR1 MNHNS, CDR2 SASEGT. This CDR3 contains 17 residues. V was cut by 5 bases and J by 1 base, with 20 bases left in between. DNA of the CDR3: TGTGCCAGCAGTAACGCCTGGAGAGCCGTCCCCCAAGAGACCCAGTACTTC. Translated: CASSNAWRAVPQETQYF.

This rearrangement joins TRBV9 to TRBJ1-2, with TRBD1 as a possible D gene (5 bases). Germline lookup yields CDR1 SGDLS and CDR2 YYNGEE. V lost 0 bases and J lost 8, with 17 bases in between. The CDR3 contains 15 residues. CDR3: CASSVGPDGGGGYTF. In nucleotides, the CDR3 is TGTGCCAGCAGCGTAGGTCCGGACGGCGGGGGAGGCTACACCTTC.

This clonotype was seen at least ten times. The CDR3 loop is CAISVGLRNEQFF. The CDR3 region has the DNA TGTGCCATCAGTGTCGGGTTACGGAATGAGCAGTTCTTC. The rearrangement uses TRBV10-3 and TRBJ2-1; D unclear. Germline V gene sequence: CDR1 ENHRY, CDR2 SYGVKD. Trimming took off 4 bases at V and 7 bases at J, with 11 bases between the two ends. The CDR3 spans 13 residues.

V usage is TRBV10-3 and J usage is TRBJ1-1; TRBD1 matches 8 bases. The CDR3 is made up of 13 amino acids. CDR1 is ENHRY and CDR2 is SYGVKD in the germline V gene. Germline trimming cut 7 bases from V and 4 bases from J; bases unmatched to any gene: 5. This CDR3 is CAIIGQGGTEAFF. The CDR3 DNA sequence: TGTGCCATCATTGGACAGGGTGGCACTGAAGCTTTCTTT.

This sequence joins TRBV7-2 and TRBJ2-7; TRBD2 agrees at 7 bases. The CDR3 length is 12 residues. Germline lookup yields CDR1 SGHTA and CDR2 FQGNSA. The ends lost 3 bases at V and 5 bases at J; junction bases unmatched: 1. Here the CDR3 reads CASSFGRHEQYF. In DNA form, the CDR3 reads TGTGCCAGCAGCTTCGGGAGGCACGAGCAGTACTTC. The full variable domain, with the rest looked up from reference TRBV7-2 and TRBJ2-7, is GAGVSQSPSNKVTEKGKDVELRCDPISGHTALYWYRQSLGQGLEFLIYFQGNSAPDKSGLPSDRFSAERTGGSVSTLTIQRTQQEDSAVYLCASSFGRHEQYFGPGTRLTVT.

This clonotype was recorded many times. A read error is likely, as this CDR3 ends without the conserved phenylalanine or tryptophan. The DNA is left out, because the CDR3 cannot be placed on it with certainty; the CDR3 is given as TCRdb lists it. The genes are TRBV4-1 and TRBJ2-1; the D call TRBD2 from the table was never checked on the DNA. The CDR3 contains 15 residues when both ends are counted. Per germline, CDR1 MGHRA and CDR2 YSYEKL. CDR3 amino acids: CASSHPEGASGPPLL.

J is TRBJ1-6 and V is TRBV20-1; D remains unclear. Trimming stripped 0 bases from V and 6 bases from J, with 6 bases between. The germline gives CDR1 DFQATT, CDR2 SNEGSKA (reference sequence). The CDR3 length is 13 residues. CDR3 residues: CSARDTSNSPLHF. The CDR3 DNA sequence: TGCAGTGCTAGAGATACCAGTAATTCACCCCTCCACTTT.

The chain's CDR3 is CATKTDRGSEKLFF. DNA for the CDR3: TGTGCCACCAAGACGGACAGGGGGAGTGAAAAACTGTTTTTT. The rearrangement joins TRBV6-1 to TRBJ1-4; 10 bases match TRBD1. The CDR3 loop spans 14 amino acids. Germline V gene lookup returns CDR1 MNHNS and CDR2 SASEGT. Trimming at V came to 10 bases and at J to 7 bases, leaving 9 bases not matched to a gene.

The chain joins TRBV12-3 or TRBV12-4 to TRBJ2-1; no reliable D call. V lost 6 bases to trimming and J lost 10 bases, with 10 bases between them. The CDR3 has 11 residues. CDR3 residues: CASSPLYEQFF. The CDR3 coding sequence is TGTGCCAGCAGCCCCTTATACGAGCAGTTCTTC.

The chain uses TRBV7-2 and TRBJ2-1; 8 positions agree with TRBD2. V lost 9 bases, J lost 2 bases, and 9 bases stayed unmatched. This CDR3 contains 15 residues. CDR1 is SGHTA, CDR2 FQGNSA, per germline. The CDR3 bases are TGTGCCAGTTCGATAGCGGGATCGACCTACAATGAGCAGTTCTTC. Translating gives CASSIAGSTYNEQFF.

This clonotype was counted between two and nine times. The V and J genes are TRBV14 and TRBJ1-5; D call uncertain. Germline CDR1 SGHDN, CDR2 FVKESK. The CDR3 loop spans 12 amino acids. The V end was cut by 2 bases, the J end by 9 bases, with 8 bases between. The CDR3 sequence: CASSQPGGPQHF. In nucleotides, the CDR3 is TGTGCCAGCAGCCAACCGGGCGGGCCCCAGCATTTT.

This clonotype was seen repeatedly, ten times or more. The DNA for the CDR3 is TGTGCCAGCAGTTTATATCTTAGCTCCTACGAGCAGTACTTC. It specifies CASSLYLSSYEQYF. This chain links TRBV12-3 or TRBV12-4 with TRBJ2-7; D call uncertain. V gave up 2 bases and J gave up 0 bases, with 8 bases separating them. The CDR3 consists of 14 residues.

The chain links TRBV28 to TRBJ2-5, with 7 bases aligning to TRBD2. This CDR3 region has 19 residues. V gave up 6 bases and J gave up 2 bases; unmatched junction bases: 21. Germline assignment: CDR1 MDHEN and CDR2 SYDVKM. This chain's CDR3 is CASSSRRTGGVRRQETQYF. The DNA for the CDR3 is TGTGCCAGCAGCAGCCGGAGGACGGGGGGAGTACGGAGGCAAGAGACCCAGTACTTC.

J is TRBJ2-1 and V is TRBV2; D is uncertain. The CDR3 extends over 11 amino acids. CDR1 SNHLY and CDR2 FYNNEI come from the germline V gene. The V gene lost 3 bases and the J gene lost 9 bases, with 6 bases spanning the gap. CDR3 residues: CASSDPGEQFF. CDR3 coding DNA: TGTGCCAGCAGTGACCCGGGTGAGCAGTTCTTC.

This clonotype appeared a few times. The chain couples TRBV7-2 to TRBJ2-2; 7 bases match TRBD1. J was trimmed by 4 bases and V by 5 bases; bases with no gene match: 13. The CDR3 covers 17 residues. Per the germline V gene, CDR1 is SGHTA and CDR2 is FQGNSA. The CDR3 bases are TGTGCCAGCAGCCCCAGTTCCAGGGGGTCGGTCACCGGGGAGCTGTTTTTT. Amino acid sequence: CASSPSSRGSVTGELFF.

This clonotype was recorded many times. One end of the junction does not line up with germline, which may come from a read error. The gene calls are TRBV5-6 and TRBJ2-7; 7 bases map to TRBD1. CDR1 and CDR2 from the germline V gene are SGHDT and YYEEEE. There are 13 residues in the CDR3. Here the CDR3 DNA reads TGTGCCAGCAGCTTGGGGACAGGCGTGGGTTGGCACTTC. Translating gives CASSLGTGVGWHF. Together with reference TRBV5-6 and TRBJ2-7, the CDR3 gives the full variable domain: DAGVTQSPTHLIKTRGQQVTLRCSPKSGHDTVSWYQQALGQGPQFIFQYYEEEERQRGNFPDRFSGHQFPNYSSELNVNALLLGDSALYLCASSLGTGVGWHFGPGTRLTVT.

This clonotype was observed a handful of times. The V call is TRBV20-1, the J call TRBJ1-5, with D unresolved. V was clipped by 3 bases and J by 4 bases, with 10 bases between them. The CDR3 runs 13 residues. Germline CDR1 DFQATT, CDR2 SNEGSKA (reference sequence). CDR3 coding DNA: TGCAGTGCTAGGAGGTCCATTAATCAGCCCCAGCATTTT. This gives the protein CSARRSINQPQHF.